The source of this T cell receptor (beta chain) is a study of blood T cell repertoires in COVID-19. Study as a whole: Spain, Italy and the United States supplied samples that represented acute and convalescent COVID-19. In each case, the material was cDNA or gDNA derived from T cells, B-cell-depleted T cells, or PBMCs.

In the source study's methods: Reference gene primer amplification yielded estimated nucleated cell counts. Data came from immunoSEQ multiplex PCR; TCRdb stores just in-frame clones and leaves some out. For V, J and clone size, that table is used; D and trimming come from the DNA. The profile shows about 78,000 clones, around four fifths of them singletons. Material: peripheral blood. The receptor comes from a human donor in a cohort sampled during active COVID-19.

The CDR3 DNA follows: TGTGCCAGCAGCTTAGCGCCGGGGGGCTATGGCTACACCTTC. Protein sequence: CASSLAPGGYGYTF. This sequence joins TRBV7-8 and TRBJ1-2, with D perhaps TRBD1 (5 bases). CDR1 and CDR2 from the germline V gene are SGHVS and FQNEAQ. This CDR3 is built from 14 residues. The V gene lost 0 bases and the J gene lost 4 bases, with 9 bases spanning the gap.